A selection of T cell receptor beta chains follows, all from one sample in a study of blood T cell repertoires in COVID-19. Repertoires were generated with immunoSEQ multiplex PCR, while TCRdb's copy carries only in-frame clones and drops some. The table includes 190,000 or so clones, approximately 86% detected once. Sequenced: PBMCs or T cells enriched from blood (not recorded which). Receptors originate from a man younger than 35 with acute COVID-19. The CDR3 runs from the conserved cysteine through the conserved F or W. Each record gives: CDR3 DNA, CDR3 protein, V gene, clone size, J gene, D gene. D genes are given only for firm matches. Some rows mark clone size as missing; the rest say once, few, many or name a class of expanded clone.

CDR3 DNA: TGTGCCAGTAGTCCCCAGGGAGGATTCAATGAGCAGTTCTTC
CDR3 protein: CASSPQGGFNEQFF
V gene: TRBV19
clone size: .
J gene: TRBJ2-1
D gene: .

CDR3 DNA: TGTGCCAGCAGTTACGGACAGGGGGCAGGACAGCCCCAGCATTTT
CDR3 protein: CASSYGQGAGQPQHF
V gene: TRBV28
clone size: once
J gene: TRBJ1-5
D gene: TRBD1

CDR3 DNA: TGTGCCAGCTCGGTGAACAGGGGGCTAGAGACCCAGTACTTC
CDR3 protein: CASSVNRGLETQYF
V gene: TRBV18
clone size: .
J gene: TRBJ2-5
D gene: TRBD1

CDR3 DNA: TGTGCCAGCAGCCTCGGACAGGGTGGAAATGGCTACACCTTC
CDR3 protein: CASSLGQGGNGYTF
V gene: TRBV3-1/TRBV3-2
clone size: .
J gene: TRBJ1-2
D gene: TRBD1

CDR3 DNA: TGTGCCAGTAGTATTAGCCTCAATCAGCCCCAGCATTTT
CDR3 protein: CASSISLNQPQHF
V gene: TRBV19
clone size: .
J gene: TRBJ1-5
D gene: .

CDR3 DNA: TGTGCCAGCAGCGTTACAGGGCTTCCCACAGATACGCAGTATTTT
CDR3 protein: CASSVTGLPTDTQYF
V gene: TRBV7-6
clone size: .
J gene: TRBJ2-3
D gene: .

CDR3 DNA: TGTGCCAGCAGCTTGAAATCTAGCGGGAGGGCCCACGAGCAGTACTTC
CDR3 protein: CASSLKSSGRAHEQYF
V gene: TRBV5-4
clone size: .
J gene: TRBJ2-7
D gene: TRBD2

CDR3 DNA: TGCGCCAGCAGCTCCCAGGCTAGCGGGAGCAATGAGCAGTTCTTC
CDR3 protein: CASSSQASGSNEQFF
V gene: TRBV5-1
clone size: .
J gene: TRBJ2-1
D gene: TRBD2

CDR3 DNA: TGTGCCAGCCGGGCGGGGCAGTTCACCGGGGAGCTGTTTTTT
CDR3 protein: CASRAGQFTGELFF
V gene: TRBV27
clone size: .
J gene: TRBJ2-2
D gene: .

CDR3 DNA: TGTGCCAGCAGTTTTGGGGGGACTGTGCCCCAGCATTTT
CDR3 protein: CASSFGGTVPQHF
V gene: TRBV27
clone size: once
J gene: TRBJ1-5
D gene: .

CDR3 DNA: TGTGCCAGTAGTGGGGCATCGCGTGGAGAGACCCAGTACTTC
CDR3 protein: CASSGASRGETQYF
V gene: TRBV19
clone size: .
J gene: TRBJ2-5
D gene: .

CDR3 DNA: TGTGCCAGCAGTTTAGACAGGGGGTCCGGAAACACCATATATTTT
CDR3 protein: CASSLDRGSGNTIYF
V gene: TRBV7-2
clone size: .
J gene: TRBJ1-3
D gene: TRBD1

CDR3 DNA: TGTGCCAGCAGCCAAGCTGAAGAAGGGAGTACGAATGAAAAACTGTTTTTT
CDR3 protein: CASSQAEEGSTNEKLFF
V gene: TRBV4-2
clone size: .
J gene: TRBJ1-4
D gene: .

CDR3 DNA: TGTGCCACCAGTGATGGGACAGGGGGGCACAGATATGGCTACACCTTC
CDR3 protein: CATSDGTGGHRYGYTF
V gene: TRBV24-1
clone size: .
J gene: TRBJ1-2
D gene: TRBD1

CDR3 DNA: TGTGCCAGCAGCGTAGCAGTACAGGGAGCCTACGAGCAGTACTTC
CDR3 protein: CASSVAVQGAYEQYF
V gene: TRBV9
clone size: .
J gene: TRBJ2-7
D gene: .

CDR3 DNA: TGCAGCGTTGCGGTAGGTGAGCACAGCTACGAGCAGTACTTC
CDR3 protein: CSVAVGEHSYEQYF
V gene: TRBV29-1
clone size: .
J gene: TRBJ2-7
D gene: .

CDR3 DNA: TGTGCCAGCAGCGTAGATGCTTCTAGCCGGAACGAGCAGTACTTC
CDR3 protein: CASSVDASSRNEQYF
V gene: TRBV9
clone size: .
J gene: TRBJ2-7
D gene: .